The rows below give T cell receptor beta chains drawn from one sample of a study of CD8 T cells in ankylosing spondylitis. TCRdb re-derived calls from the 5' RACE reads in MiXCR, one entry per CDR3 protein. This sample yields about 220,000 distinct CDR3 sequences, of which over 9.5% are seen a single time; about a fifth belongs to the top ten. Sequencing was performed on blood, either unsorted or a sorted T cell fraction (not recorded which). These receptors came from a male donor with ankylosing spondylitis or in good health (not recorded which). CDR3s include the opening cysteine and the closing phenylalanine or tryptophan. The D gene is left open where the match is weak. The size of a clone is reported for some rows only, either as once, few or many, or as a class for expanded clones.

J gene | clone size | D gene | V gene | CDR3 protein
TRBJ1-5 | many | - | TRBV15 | CATSRDPGDYQPQHF
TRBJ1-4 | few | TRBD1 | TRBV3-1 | CASSRRGQSTNEKLFF
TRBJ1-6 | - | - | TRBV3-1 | CASSNREKGSPLHF
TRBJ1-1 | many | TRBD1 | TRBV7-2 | CASSPFLGQGMNTEAFF
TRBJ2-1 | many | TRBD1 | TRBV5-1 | CASSPIRQGVQIEQFF
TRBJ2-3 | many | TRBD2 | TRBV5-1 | CASSLVTAGGSDTQYF
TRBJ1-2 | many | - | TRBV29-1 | CSVAGTRGEGYTF
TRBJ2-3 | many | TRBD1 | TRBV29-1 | CSVGIDGTGGTDTQYF
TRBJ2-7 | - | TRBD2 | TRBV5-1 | CASSLVVAGDYEQYF
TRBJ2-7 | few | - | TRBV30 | CAWREDSRQGEQYF
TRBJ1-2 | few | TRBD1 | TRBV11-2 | CASSSRTGVMRYTF
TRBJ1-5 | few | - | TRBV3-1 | CASSQVVVGRGNQPQHF
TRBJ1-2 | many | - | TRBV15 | CATSREVLGVGGYTF
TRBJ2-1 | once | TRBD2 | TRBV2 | CASRGLAVTTEDKQFF
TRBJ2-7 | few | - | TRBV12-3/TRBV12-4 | CASTSGSQENEQYF
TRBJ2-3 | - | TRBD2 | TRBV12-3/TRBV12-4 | CASRIAGPSTDTQYF
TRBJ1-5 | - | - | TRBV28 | CAWGRINQPQHF
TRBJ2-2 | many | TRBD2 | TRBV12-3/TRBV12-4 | CASSPLAGGTGELFF
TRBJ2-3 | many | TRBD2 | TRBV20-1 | CSAPDVAGGRDTQYF
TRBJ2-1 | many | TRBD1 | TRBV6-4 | CASRVGQGPTNEQFF
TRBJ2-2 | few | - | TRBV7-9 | CASSMEVTGELFF
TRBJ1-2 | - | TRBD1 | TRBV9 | CASSVEGQGYGYTF
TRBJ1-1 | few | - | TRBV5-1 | CASSRLGIEAFF
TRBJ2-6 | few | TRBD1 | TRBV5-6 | CASSTERTGAGANVLTF
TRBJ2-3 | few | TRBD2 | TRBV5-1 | CASSSRLAGVTDTQYF
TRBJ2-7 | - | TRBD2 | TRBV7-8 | CASSRGLAEPYEQYF
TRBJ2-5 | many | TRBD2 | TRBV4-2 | CASSQVGTSAETQYF
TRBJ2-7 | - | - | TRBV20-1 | CSARDVQGVHEQYF
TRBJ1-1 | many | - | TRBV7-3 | CASSSDVNTEAFF
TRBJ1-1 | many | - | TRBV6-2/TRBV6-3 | CASSYSGGTEAFF
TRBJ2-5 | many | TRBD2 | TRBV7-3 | CASSFGGGPLKETQYF
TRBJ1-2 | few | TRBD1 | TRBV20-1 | CSAIPGQGFGYTF
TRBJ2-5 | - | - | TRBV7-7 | CASSLGAGYQETQYF
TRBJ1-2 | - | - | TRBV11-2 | CASSVQGPGYTF
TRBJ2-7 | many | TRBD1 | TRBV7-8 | CASSEGGAEQYF
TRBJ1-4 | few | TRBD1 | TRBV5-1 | CASSLWTGGQGRNEKLFF
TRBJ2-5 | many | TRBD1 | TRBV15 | CATSRDVISPIRTGEGTQYF
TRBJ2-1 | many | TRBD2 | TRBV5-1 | CASSLGSGVYNEQFF
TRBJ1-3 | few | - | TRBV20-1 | CSASPGYSGNTIYF
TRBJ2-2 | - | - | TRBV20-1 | CSARDYQGYTGELFF
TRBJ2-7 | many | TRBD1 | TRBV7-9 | CASSLVNRGEQYF
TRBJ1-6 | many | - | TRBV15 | CATSRAVDNSPLHF
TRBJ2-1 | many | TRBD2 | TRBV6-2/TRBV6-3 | CASSYTPLKGSVFAGGDNEQFF
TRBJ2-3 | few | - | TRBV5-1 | CASSLAGPDTQYF
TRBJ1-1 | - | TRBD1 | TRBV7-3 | CASSPMVGGQGQGMNTEAFF
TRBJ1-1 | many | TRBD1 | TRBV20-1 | CSASTQGENTEAFF
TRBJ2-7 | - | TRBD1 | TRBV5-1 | CASTDRQGVEQYF
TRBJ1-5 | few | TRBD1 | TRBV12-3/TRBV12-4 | CASTGGGSNQPQHF
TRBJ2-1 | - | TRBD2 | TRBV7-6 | CASSAGTSGNEQFF
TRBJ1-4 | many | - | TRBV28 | CASSLSSFHPAPNEKLFF
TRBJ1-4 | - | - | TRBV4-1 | CASSQVAGPNEKLFF
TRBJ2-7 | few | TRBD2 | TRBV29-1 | CSVASGGADEQYF